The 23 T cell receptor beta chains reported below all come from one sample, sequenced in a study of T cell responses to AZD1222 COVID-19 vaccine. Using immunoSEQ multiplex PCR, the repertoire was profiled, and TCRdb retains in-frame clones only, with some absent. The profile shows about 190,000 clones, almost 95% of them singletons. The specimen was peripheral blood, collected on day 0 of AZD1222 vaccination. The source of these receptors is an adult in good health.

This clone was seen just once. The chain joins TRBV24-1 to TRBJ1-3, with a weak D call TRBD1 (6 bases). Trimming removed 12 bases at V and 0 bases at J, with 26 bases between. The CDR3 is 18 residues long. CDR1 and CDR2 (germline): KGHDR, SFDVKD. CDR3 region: CALYRVPKVQSSGNTIYF. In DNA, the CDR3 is TGTGCCCTTTACAGGGTTCCAAAAGTCCAGAGCTCTGGAAACACCATATATTTT.

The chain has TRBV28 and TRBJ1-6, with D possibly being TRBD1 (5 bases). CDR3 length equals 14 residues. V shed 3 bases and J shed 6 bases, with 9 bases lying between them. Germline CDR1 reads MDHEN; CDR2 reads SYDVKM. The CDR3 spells CASSLSDTNSPLHF. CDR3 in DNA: TGTGCCAGCAGTTTGTCGGACACTAATTCACCCCTCCACTTT. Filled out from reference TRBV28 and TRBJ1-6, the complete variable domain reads DVKVTQSSRYLVKRTGEKVFLECVQDMDHENMFWYRQDPGLGLRLIYFSYDVKMKEKGDIPEGYSVSREKKERFSLILESASTNQTSMYLCASSLSDTNSPLHFGNGTRLTVT.

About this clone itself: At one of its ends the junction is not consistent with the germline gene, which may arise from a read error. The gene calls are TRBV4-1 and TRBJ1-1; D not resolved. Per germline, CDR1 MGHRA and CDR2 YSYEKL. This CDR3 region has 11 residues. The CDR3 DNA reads TGCGCCAGCAGCCAAAACTACGGCAGGCACTTT. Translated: CASSQNYGRHF.

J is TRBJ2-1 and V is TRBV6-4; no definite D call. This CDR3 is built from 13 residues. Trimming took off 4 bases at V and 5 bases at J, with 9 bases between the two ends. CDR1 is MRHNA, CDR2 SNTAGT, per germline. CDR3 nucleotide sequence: TGTGCCAGCAGTGTCGAACTACACAATGAGCAGTTCTTC. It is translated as CASSVELHNEQFF.

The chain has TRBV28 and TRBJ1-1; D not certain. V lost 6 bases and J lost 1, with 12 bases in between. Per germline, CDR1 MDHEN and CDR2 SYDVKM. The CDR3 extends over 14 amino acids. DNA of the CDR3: TGTGCCAGCAGCCCCCCCAGGTCGAACACTGAAGCTTTCTTT. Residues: CASSPPRSNTEAFF. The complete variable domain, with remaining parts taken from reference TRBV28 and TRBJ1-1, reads DVKVTQSSRYLVKRTGEKVFLECVQDMDHENMFWYRQDPGLGLRLIYFSYDVKMKEKGDIPEGYSVSREKKERFSLILESASTNQTSMYLCASSPPRSNTEAFFGQGTRLTVV.

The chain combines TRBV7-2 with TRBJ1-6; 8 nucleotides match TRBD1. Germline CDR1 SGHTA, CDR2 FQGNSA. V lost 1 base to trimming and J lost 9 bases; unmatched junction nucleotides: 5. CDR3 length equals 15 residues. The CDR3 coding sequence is TGTGCCAGCAGCTTAGTTGGACAGGGTGGTTCACCCCTCCACTTT. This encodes CASSLVGQGGSPLHF.

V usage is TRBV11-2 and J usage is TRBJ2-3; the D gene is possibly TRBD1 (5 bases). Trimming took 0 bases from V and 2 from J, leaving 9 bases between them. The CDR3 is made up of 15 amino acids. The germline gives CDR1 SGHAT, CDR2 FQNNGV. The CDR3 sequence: CASSLDHRPTDTQYF. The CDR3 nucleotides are TGTGCCAGCAGCTTAGATCACAGGCCCACAGATACGCAGTATTTT.

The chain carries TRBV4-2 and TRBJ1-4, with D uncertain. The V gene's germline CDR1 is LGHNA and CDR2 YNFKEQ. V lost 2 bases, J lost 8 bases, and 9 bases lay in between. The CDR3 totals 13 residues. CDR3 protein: CASSQKPTEKLFF. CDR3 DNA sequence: TGTGCCAGCAGCCAAAAACCGACGGAAAAACTGTTTTTT.

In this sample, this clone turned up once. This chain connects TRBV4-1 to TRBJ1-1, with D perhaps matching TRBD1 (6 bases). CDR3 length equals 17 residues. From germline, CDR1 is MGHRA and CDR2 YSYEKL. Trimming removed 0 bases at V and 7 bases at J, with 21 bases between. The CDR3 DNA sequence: TGCGCCAGCAGCCAAGATCTTATGGGACATTTCCTCTTTGAAGCTTTCTTT. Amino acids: CASSQDLMGHFLFEAFF.

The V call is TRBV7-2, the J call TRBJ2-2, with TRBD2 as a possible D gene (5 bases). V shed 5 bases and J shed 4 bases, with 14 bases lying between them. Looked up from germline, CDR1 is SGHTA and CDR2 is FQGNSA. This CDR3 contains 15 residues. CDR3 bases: TGTGCCAGCAGCGCTGGGAGTGACTTCACCGGGGAGCTGTTTTTT. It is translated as CASSAGSDFTGELFF.

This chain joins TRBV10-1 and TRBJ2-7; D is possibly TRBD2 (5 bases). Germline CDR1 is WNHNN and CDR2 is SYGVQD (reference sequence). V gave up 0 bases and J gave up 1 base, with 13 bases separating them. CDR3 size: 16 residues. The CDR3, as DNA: TGCGCCAGCAGTGAGTCGGGAGAACGCACTTCCTACGAGCAGTACTTC. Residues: CASSESGERTSYEQYF.

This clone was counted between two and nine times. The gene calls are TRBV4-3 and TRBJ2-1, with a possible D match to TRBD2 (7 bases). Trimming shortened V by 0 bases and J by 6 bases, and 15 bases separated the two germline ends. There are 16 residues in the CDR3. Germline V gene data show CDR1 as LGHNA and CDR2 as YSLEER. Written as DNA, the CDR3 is TGCGCCAGCAGCCAAGATTTTGGGGGGGGCTTCAATGAGCAGTTCTTC. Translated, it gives CASSQDFGGGFNEQFF.

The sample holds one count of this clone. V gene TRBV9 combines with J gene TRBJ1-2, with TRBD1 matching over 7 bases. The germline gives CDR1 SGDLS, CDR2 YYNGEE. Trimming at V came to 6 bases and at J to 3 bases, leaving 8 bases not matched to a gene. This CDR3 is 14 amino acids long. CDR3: CASTGTALHYGYTF. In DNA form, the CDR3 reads TGTGCCAGCACCGGGACAGCGCTACACTATGGCTACACCTTC.

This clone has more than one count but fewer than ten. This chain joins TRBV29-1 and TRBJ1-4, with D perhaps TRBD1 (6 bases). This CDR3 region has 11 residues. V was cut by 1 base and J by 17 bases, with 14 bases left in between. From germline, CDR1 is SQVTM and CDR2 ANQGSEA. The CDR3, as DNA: TGCAGCGTTGAAGTTGGACAGCTCTCCTTTTTT. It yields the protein CSVEVGQLSFF.

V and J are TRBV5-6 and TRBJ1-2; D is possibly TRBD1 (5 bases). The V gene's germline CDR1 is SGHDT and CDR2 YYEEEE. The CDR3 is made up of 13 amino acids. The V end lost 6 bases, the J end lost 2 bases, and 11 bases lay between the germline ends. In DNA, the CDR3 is TGTGCCAGCACCCGGACATTGAACTATGGCTACACCTTC. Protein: CASTRTLNYGYTF.

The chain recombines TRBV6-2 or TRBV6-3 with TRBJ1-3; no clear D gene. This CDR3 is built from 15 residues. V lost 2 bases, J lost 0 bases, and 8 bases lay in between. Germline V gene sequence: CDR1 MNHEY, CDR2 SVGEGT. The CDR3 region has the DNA TGTGCCAGCAGTTACCAGAGACTCTCTGGAAACACCATATATTTT. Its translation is CASSYQRLSGNTIYF.

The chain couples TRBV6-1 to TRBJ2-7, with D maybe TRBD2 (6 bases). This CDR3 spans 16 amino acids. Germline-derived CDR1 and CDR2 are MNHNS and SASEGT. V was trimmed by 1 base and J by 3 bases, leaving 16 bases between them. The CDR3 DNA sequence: TGTGCCAGCAGTGAAGTCCGGACTACCCTGAACTACGAGCAGTACTTC. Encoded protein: CASSEVRTTLNYEQYF.

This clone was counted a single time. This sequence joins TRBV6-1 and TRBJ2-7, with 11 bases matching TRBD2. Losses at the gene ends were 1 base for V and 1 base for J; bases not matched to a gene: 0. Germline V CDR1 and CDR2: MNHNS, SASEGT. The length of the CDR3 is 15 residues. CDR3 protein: CASSEGTSGSYEQYF. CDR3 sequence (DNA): TGTGCCAGCAGTGAAGGGACTAGCGGGTCCTACGAGCAGTACTTC.

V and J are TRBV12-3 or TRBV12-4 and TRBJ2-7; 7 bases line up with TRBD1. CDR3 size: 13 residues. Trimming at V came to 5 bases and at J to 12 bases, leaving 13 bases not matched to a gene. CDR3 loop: CASSQDRNSPPYF. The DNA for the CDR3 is TGTGCCAGCAGTCAGGACAGGAATAGCCCTCCGTACTTC.

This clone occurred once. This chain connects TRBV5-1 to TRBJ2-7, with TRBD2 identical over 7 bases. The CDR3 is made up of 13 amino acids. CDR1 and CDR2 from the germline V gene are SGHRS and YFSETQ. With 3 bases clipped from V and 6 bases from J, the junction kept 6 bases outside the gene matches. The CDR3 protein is CASSSRLASEQYF. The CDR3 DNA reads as TGCGCCAGCAGCTCGAGACTAGCCAGCGAGCAGTACTTC.

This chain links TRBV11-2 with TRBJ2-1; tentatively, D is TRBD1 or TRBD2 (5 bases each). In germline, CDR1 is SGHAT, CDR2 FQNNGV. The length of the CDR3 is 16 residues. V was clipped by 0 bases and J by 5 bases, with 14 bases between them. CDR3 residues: CASSLDGAAKDNEQFF. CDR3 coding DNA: TGTGCCAGCAGCTTAGACGGGGCGGCCAAGGACAATGAGCAGTTCTTC.

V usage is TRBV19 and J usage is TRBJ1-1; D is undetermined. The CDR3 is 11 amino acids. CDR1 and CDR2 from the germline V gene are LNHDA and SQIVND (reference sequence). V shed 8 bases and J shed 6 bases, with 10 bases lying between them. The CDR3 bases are TGTGCCAGTGGTAAGAGTGCTGAAGCTTTCTTT. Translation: CASGKSAEAFF.

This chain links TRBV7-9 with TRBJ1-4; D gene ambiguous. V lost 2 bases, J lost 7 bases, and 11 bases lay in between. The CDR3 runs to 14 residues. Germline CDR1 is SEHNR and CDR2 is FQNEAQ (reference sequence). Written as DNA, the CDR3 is TGTGCCAGCAGCTTATCCCAGACTGGTGAAAAACTGTTTTTT. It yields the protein CASSLSQTGEKLFF. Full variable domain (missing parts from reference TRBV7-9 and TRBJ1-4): DTGVSQNPRHKITKRGQNVTFRCDPISEHNRLYWYRQTLGQGPEFLTYFQNEAQLEKSRLLSDRFSAERPKGSFSTLEIQRTEQGDSAMYLCASSLSQTGEKLFFGSGTQLSVL.